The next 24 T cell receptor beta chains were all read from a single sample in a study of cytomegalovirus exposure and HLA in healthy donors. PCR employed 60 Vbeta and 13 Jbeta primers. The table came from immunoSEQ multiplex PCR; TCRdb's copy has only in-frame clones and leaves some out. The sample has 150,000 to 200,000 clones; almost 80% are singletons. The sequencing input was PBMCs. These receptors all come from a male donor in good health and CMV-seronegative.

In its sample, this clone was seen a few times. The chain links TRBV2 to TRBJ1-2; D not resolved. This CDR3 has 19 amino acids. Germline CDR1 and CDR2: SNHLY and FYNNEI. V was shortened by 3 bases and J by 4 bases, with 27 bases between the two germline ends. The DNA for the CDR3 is TGTGCCAGCAGTGACTTGTCCGCACTGGGCTCCAGAAAAGGCTATGGCTACACCTTC. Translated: CASSDLSALGSRKGYGYTF. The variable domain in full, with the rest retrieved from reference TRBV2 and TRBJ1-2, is EPEVTQTPSHQVTQMGQEVILRCVPISNHLYFYWYRQILGQKVEFLVSFYNNEISEKSEIFDDQFSVERPDGSNFTLKIRSTKLEDSAMYFCASSDLSALGSRKGYGYTFGSGTRLTVV.

CDR3: CASSAGYNQPQHF. In nucleotides, the CDR3 is TGTGCCAGCAGTGCAGGCTACAATCAGCCCCAGCATTTT. The V and J genes are TRBV27 and TRBJ1-5, with D unclear. The germline gives CDR1 MNHEY, CDR2 SMNVEV (reference sequence). This CDR3 region has 13 residues. With 5 bases removed from V and 3 bases from J, the gap between germline ends came to 8 bases.

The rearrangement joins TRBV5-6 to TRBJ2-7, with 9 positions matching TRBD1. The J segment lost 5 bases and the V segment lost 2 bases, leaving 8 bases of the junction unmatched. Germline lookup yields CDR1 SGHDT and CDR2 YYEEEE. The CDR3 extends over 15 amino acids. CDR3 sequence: CASSFGGQGVHEQYF. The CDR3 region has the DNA TGTGCCAGCAGCTTTGGGGGACAGGGTGTCCACGAGCAGTACTTC.

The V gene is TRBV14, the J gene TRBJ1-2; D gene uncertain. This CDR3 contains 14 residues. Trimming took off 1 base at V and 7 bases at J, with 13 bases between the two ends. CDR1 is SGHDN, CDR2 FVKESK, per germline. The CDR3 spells CASSQVAIPAGYTF. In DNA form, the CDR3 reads TGTGCCAGCAGCCAAGTGGCCATACCCGCTGGCTACACCTTC.

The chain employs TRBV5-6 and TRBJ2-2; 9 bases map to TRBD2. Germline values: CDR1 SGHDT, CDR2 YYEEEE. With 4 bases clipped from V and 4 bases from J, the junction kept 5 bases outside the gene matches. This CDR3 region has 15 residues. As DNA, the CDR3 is TGTGCCAGCAGCCGGCGGGGGGGCGGCACCGGGGAGCTGTTTTTT. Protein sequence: CASSRRGGGTGELFF.

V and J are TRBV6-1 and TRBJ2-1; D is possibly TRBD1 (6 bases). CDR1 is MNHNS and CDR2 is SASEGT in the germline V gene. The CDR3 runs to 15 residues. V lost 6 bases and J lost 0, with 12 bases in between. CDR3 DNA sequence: TGTGCCAGCAGCGCGGACAGAAGCTCCTACAATGAGCAGTTCTTC. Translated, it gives CASSADRSSYNEQFF.

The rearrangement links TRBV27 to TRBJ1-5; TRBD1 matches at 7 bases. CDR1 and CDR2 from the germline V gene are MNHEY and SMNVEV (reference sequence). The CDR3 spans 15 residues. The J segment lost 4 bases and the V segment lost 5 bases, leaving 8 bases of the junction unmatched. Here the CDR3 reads CASSPEGAKNQPQHF. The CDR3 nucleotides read TGTGCCAGCAGTCCCGAGGGGGCCAAGAATCAGCCCCAGCATTTT.

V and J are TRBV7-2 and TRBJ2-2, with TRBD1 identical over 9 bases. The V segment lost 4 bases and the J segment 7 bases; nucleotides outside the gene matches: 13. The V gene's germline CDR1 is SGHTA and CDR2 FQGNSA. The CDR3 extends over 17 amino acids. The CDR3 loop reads CASSSGRGTGKGGELFF. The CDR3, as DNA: TGTGCCAGCAGCTCAGGACGGGGGACAGGGAAGGGCGGGGAGCTGTTTTTT. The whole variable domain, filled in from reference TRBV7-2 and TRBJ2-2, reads GAGVSQSPSNKVTEKGKDVELRCDPISGHTALYWYRQSLGQGLEFLIYFQGNSAPDKSGLPSDRFSAERTGGSVSTLTIQRTQQEDSAVYLCASSSGRGTGKGGELFFGEGSRLTVL.

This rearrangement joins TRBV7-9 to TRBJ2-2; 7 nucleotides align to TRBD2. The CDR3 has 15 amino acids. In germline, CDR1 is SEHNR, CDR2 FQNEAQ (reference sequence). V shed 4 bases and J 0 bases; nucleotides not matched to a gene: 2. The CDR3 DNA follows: TGTGCCAGCAGCTGGGGGGGGGCGAACACCGGGGAGCTGTTTTTT. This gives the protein CASSWGGANTGELFF.

CDR3 sequence (DNA): TGTGCCAGCAAAATGGGACAGGGGAGCAATCAGCCCCAGCATTTT. This translates into CASKMGQGSNQPQHF. The gene calls are TRBV6-6 and TRBJ1-5; 10 nucleotides line up with TRBD1. Trimming at V came to 7 bases and at J to 1 base, leaving 4 bases not matched to a gene. Germline CDR1 MNHNY, CDR2 SVGAGI (reference sequence). CDR3 length: 15 residues.

The CDR3 here is CASSYAGQMNTEAFF. The CDR3 DNA follows: TGTGCCAGCAGTTACGCGGGACAGATGAACACTGAAGCTTTCTTT. The chain has TRBV6-6 and TRBJ1-1, with 7 bases identical to TRBD1. Trimming took 2 bases from V and 0 from J; bases not matched to a gene: 3. This CDR3 has 15 amino acids. The germline CDR1 and CDR2 sequences are MNHNY and SVGAGI (reference sequence).

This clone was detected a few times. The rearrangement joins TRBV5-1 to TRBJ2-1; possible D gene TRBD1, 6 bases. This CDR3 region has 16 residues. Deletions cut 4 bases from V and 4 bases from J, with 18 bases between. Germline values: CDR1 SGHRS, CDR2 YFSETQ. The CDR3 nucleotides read TGCGCCAGCAGCCCGGAGATCCGGACAGTGTACAATGAGCAGTTCTTC. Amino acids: CASSPEIRTVYNEQFF.

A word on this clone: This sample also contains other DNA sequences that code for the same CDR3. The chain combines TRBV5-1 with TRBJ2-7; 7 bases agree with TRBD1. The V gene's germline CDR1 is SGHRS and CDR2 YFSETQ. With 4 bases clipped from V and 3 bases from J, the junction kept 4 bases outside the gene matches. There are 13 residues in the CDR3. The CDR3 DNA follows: TGCGCCAGCAGCCTGCGACAGGGCTACGAGCAGTACTTC. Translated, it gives CASSLRQGYEQYF.

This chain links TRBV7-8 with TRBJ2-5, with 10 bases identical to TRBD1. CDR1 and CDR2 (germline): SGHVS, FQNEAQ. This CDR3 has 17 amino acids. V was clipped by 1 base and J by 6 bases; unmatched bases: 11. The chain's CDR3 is CASSLVLAWTGGKTQYF. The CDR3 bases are TGTGCCAGCAGCTTAGTTTTGGCGTGGACAGGGGGAAAGACCCAGTACTTC.

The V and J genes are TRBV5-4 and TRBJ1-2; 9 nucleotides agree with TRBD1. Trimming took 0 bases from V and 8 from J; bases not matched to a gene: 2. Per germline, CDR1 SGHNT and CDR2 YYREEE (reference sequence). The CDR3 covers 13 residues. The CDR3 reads CASSLGTGVGYTF. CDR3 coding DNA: TGTGCCAGCAGCTTGGGGACAGGGGTCGGCTACACCTTC.

Here the CDR3 reads CASSQRQGPQHF. The CDR3 nucleotides are TGTGCCAGCAGTCAAAGACAGGGCCCCCAGCATTTT. This sequence joins TRBV6-6 and TRBJ1-5, with TRBD1 identical over 7 bases. V dropped 5 bases and J dropped 10; count of bases not matched to a gene: 5. The CDR3 has 12 amino acids. Per germline, CDR1 MNHNY and CDR2 SVGAGI (reference sequence).

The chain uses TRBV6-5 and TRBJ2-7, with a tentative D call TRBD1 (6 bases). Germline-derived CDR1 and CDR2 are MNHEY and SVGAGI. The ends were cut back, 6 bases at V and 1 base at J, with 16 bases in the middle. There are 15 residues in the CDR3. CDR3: CASSQQGVGSYEQYF. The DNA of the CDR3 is TGTGCCAGCAGCCAACAGGGAGTCGGGTCCTACGAGCAGTACTTC.

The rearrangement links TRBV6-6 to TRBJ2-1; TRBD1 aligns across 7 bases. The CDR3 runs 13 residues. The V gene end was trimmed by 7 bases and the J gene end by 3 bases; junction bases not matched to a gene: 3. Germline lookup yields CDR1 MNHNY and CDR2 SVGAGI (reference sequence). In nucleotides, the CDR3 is TGTGCCAGCACCAGACAGGGCTACAATGAGCAGTTCTTC. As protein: CASTRQGYNEQFF.

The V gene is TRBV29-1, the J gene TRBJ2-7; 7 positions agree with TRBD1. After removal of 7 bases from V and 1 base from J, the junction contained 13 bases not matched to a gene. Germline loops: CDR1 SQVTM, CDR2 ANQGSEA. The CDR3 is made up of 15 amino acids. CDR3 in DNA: TGCAGCGCATACGGTGGGGGACAGCGATCCTACGAGCAGTACTTC. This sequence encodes CSAYGGGQRSYEQYF.

The CDR3 DNA is TGCGCCAGCAGCTTGGGCAGGACATGGGAGCAGTTCTTC. This encodes CASSLGRTWEQFF. This chain uses TRBV5-1 with TRBJ2-1; possible D gene TRBD1, 5 bases. Trimming shortened V by 0 bases and J by 10 bases, and 11 bases separated the two germline ends. The CDR3 runs 13 residues. Germline CDR1 and CDR2: SGHRS and YFSETQ. The whole variable domain, remainder taken from reference TRBV5-1 and TRBJ2-1, is KAGVTQTPRYLIKTRGQQVTLSCSPISGHRSVSWYQQTPGQGLQFLFEYFSETQRNKGNFPGRFSGRQFSNSRSEMNVSTLELGDSALYLCASSLGRTWEQFFGPGTRLTVL.

The CDR3 coding sequence is TGTGCCAGCAGTCGGGGACAGGGGCATGGCTACACCTTC. It yields the protein CASSRGQGHGYTF. V usage is TRBV25-1 and J usage is TRBJ1-2, with TRBD1 matching 10 bases. The CDR3 has 13 amino acids. Germline V gene data show CDR1 as MGHDK and CDR2 as SYGVNS. V was clipped by 5 bases and J by 6 bases; unmatched bases: 3.

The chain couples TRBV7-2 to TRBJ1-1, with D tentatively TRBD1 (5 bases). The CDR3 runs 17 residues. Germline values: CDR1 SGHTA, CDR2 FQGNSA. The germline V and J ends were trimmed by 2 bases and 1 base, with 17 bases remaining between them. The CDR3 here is CASSLNPLQAPNTEAFF. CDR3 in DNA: TGTGCCAGCAGCTTAAATCCCCTACAGGCCCCGAACACTGAAGCTTTCTTT.

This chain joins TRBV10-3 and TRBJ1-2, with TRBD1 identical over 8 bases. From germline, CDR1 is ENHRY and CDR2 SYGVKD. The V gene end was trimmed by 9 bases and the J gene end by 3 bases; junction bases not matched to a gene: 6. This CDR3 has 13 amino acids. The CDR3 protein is CAIKPTGDYGYTF. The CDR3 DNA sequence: TGTGCCATTAAACCGACAGGGGACTATGGCTACACCTTC.

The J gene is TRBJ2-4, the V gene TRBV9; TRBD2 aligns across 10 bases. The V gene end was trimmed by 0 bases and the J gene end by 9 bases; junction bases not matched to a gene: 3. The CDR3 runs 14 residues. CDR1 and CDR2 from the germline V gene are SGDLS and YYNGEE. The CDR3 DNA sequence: TGTGCCAGCAGCGTAGAGCGGGAGGGGACCATTCAGTACTTC. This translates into CASSVEREGTIQYF.